This T cell receptor beta chain is drawn from a study of OX40 agonist ivuxolimab in advanced cancers. Concerning the study at large: Ivuxolimab, which targeted the costimulatory receptor OX40 (CD134), was an agonistic, fully human IgG2 monoclonal antibody. Intravenous ivuxolimab was administered to patients every 2 weeks at six dose levels: 0.01, 0.1, 0.3, 1.5, 3 and 10 mg/kg. Of the roughly 52 dose-escalation patients, hepatocellular carcinoma was present in some 19, melanoma in approximately 15, renal cell carcinoma in 9 and head and neck cancer in 9. In the dose-escalation cohort, 65% to 85% of patients were male, and the mean age was roughly 56 years with a range of roughly 20 to 79. Patients were allowed to have had prior anti-PD-1, anti-PD-L1 or anti-CTLA-4 therapy, and around 37% of the dose-escalation patients had previously received checkpoint inhibitors. Partial responses occurred in three dose-escalation patients, of whom one had hepatocellular carcinoma and two had cutaneous melanoma. The point of sequencing TCRbeta in the periphery was to test whether ivuxolimab changed TCR sequence diversity and drove clonal T-cell expansion. The paper covers the monotherapy dose-escalation part of the phase I ivuxolimab trial, which included N of about 51 patients. What the authors observed across the whole study: After ivuxolimab, more expanded clones were found on average in CD8+ T cells than in CD4+ T cells. In the 0.1-3.0 mg/kg groups, partial responders had among the lowest normalized peripheral clonal expansion, particularly in CD8+ T cells. The antigen specificity of the peripheral T cells that underwent clonal expansion was not determined. Clonal expansion of both CD4+ and CD8+ blood T cells was observed from baseline to week 6 at doses 0.1 to 3.0 mg/kg. Low levels of normalized T-cell clonal expansion were also seen in some patients who did not respond.

As concerns this clone: Its antigen is not yet known. Qualities for individual bases were not recorded, and no much larger clone is one base off.

Genomic DNA was extracted from sorted cells for sequencing of the TCRbeta CDR3 region. The immunoSEQ Assay was used for sequencing of TCRbeta CDR3 regions. TCRdb limited this immuneACCESS table to in-frame rearrangements with V and J called. A share of clones is missing; checked studies link under half to unresolved V genes, and the rest is unexplained. This sample comprises fewer than 90,000 clones, about 89% of them detected only once. Over 0.35% of the sample lies in the top ten. Patients with autoimmune disease history or receiving systemic immunosuppression were excluded from the trial. Peripheral blood for TCR sequencing was collected from all dose cohorts at baseline, on cycle 4 day 1, and on cycle 7 day 1. The samples were drawn from a first-in-human, open-label, multicenter phase I dose-escalation trial of ivuxolimab. The trial enrolled adults with locally advanced or metastatic head and neck squamous cell, hepatocellular, melanoma or renal cell carcinoma. Before TCR sequencing, CD4+ and CD8+ T cells were separately sorted from peripheral blood.

The receptor was derived from an adult with an advanced solid tumor such as melanoma, head and neck, liver or kidney cancer. This specimen consisted of CD4+ or CD8+ T cells sorted from blood, obtained in a trial of the OX40 agonist ivuxolimab.

The CDR3 region has the sequence CASSLALTYEQYF. The DNA sequence reads TGTGCCAGCAGCTTAGCACTGACTTACGAGCAGTACTTC. The receptor chain draws on TRBV7-2 and TRBJ2-7, with the D segment identity uncertain. The germline ends are 7 bases apart after V is trimmed by 0 bases and J by 4 bases. CDR1 and CDR2 (SGHTA, FQGNSA) derive from the germline V gene. The CDR3 contains 13 residues, cysteine and phenylalanine counted. Only the CDR3 region is kept as DNA, spanning 39 bases read in frame from base 1.